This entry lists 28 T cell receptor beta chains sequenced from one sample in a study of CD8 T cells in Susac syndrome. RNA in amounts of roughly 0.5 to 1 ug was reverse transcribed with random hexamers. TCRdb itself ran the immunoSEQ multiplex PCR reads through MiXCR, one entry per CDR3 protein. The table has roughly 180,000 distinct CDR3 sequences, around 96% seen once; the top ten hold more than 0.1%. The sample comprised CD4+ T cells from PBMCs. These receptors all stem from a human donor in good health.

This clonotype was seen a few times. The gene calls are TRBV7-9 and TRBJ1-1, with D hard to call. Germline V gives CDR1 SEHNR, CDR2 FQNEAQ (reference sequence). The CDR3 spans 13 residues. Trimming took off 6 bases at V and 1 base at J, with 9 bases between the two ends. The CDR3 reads CASSFGGNTEAFF. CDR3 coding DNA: TGTGCCAGCAGTTTCGGAGGGAACACTGAAGCTTTCTTT.

The CDR3 region is CSVVWQGRGNQPQHF. The CDR3 region has the DNA TGCAGCGTTGTTTGGCAGGGTAGGGGCAATCAGCCCCAGCATTTT. The chain recombines TRBV29-1 with TRBJ1-5, with D possibly matching TRBD1 (5 bases). Germline CDR1 is SQVTM and CDR2 is ANQGSEA. Trimming shortened V by 4 bases and J by 2 bases, and 15 bases separated the two germline ends. This CDR3 has 15 amino acids.

CDR3 sequence (DNA): TGTGCCAGCAGTTTTGGCCACTACAATGAGCAGTTCTTC. Its translation is CASSFGHYNEQFF. The V and J genes are TRBV12-3 or TRBV12-4 and TRBJ2-1, with unresolved D. CDR3 length: 13 amino acids. V lost 3 bases and J lost 3, with 6 bases in between.

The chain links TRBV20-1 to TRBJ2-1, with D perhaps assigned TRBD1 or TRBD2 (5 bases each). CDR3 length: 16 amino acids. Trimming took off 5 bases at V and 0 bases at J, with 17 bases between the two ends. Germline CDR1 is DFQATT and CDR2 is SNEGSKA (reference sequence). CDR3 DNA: TGCAGTGCTTTCACTAGGGGCCCGAGCTCCTACAATGAGCAGTTCTTC. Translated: CSAFTRGPSSYNEQFF.

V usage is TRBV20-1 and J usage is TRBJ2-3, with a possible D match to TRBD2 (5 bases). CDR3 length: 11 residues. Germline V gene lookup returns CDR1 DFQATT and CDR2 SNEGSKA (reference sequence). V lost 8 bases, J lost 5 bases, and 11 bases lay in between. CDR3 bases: TGCAGTTCCAGACTAATAGATACGCAGTATTTT. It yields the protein CSSRLIDTQYF.

The CDR3 nucleotides are TGTGCCAGCAGCCAGACGGGAGGTGGGTACAATGAGCAGTTCTTC. Its translation is CASSQTGGGYNEQFF. The V call is TRBV3-1, the J call TRBJ2-1, with 7 bases lining up with TRBD2. The trim removed 3 bases at V and 4 bases at J, leaving 6 bases unmatched. CDR1 and CDR2 from the germline V gene are LGHDT and YNNKEL (reference sequence). This CDR3 has 15 amino acids.

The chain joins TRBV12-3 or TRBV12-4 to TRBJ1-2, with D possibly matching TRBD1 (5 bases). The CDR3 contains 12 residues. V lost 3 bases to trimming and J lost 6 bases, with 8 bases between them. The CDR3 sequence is CASSFQGHGYTF. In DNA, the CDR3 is TGTGCCAGCAGTTTTCAGGGTCATGGCTACACCTTC.

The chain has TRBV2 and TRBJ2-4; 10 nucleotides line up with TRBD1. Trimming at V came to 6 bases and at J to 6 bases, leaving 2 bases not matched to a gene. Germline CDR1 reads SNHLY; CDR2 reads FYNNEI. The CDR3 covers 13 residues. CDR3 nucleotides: TGTGCCAGCAGAGGGGACAGGGGAAACATTCAGTACTTC. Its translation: CASRGDRGNIQYF.

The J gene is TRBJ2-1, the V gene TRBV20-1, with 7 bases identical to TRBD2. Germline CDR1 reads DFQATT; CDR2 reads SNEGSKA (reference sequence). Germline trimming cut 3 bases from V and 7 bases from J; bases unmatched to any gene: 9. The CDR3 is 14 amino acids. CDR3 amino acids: CSASRVGGRNEQFF. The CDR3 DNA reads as TGCAGTGCTAGCAGAGTGGGAGGGCGGAATGAGCAGTTCTTC.

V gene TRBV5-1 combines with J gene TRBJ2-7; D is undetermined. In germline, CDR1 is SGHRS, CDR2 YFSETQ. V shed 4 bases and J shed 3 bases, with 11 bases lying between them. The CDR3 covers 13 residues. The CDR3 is CASSLPPDYEQYF. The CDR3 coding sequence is TGCGCCAGCAGCCTACCTCCTGACTACGAGCAGTACTTC.

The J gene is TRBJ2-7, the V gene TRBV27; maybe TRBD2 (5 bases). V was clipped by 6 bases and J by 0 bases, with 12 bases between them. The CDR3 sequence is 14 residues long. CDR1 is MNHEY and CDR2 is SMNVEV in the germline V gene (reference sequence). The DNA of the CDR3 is TGTGCCAGCAGATCCCTTGGGAGCTCCTACGAGCAGTACTTC. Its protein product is CASRSLGSSYEQYF.

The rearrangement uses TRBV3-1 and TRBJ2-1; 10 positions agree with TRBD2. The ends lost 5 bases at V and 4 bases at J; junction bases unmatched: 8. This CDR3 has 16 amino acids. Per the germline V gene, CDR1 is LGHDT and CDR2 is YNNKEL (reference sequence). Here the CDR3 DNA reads TGTGCCAGCAGCACTCCCGGGACTAGCGTTTACAATGAGCAGTTCTTC. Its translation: CASSTPGTSVYNEQFF.

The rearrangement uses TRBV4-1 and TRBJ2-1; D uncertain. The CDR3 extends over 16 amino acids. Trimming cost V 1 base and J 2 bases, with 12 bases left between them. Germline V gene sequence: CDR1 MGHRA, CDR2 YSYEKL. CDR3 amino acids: CASSQGLSTPYNEQFF. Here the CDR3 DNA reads TGCGCCAGCAGCCAAGGTCTCAGCACCCCCTACAATGAGCAGTTCTTC.

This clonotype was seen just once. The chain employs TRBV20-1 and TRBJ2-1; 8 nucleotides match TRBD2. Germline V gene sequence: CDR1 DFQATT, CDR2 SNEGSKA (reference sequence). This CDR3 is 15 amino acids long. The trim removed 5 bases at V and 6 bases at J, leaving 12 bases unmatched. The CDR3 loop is CSARSSGSPLNEQFF. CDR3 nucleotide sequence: TGCAGTGCTCGATCGAGCGGGAGCCCCCTCAATGAGCAGTTCTTC.

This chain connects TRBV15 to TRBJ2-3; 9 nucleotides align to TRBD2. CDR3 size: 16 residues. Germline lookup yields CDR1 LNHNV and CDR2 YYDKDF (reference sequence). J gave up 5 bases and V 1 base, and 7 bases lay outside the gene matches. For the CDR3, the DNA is TGTGCCACCAGCAGAGCTAACGCGGGAGGGTTAGATACGCAGTATTTT. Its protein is CATSRANAGGLDTQYF.

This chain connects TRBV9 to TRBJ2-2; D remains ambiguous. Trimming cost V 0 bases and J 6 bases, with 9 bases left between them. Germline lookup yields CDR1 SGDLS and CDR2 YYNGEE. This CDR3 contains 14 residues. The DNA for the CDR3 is TGTGCCAGCAGCGTAGCGATTCATCCCGGGGAGCTGTTTTTT. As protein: CASSVAIHPGELFF.

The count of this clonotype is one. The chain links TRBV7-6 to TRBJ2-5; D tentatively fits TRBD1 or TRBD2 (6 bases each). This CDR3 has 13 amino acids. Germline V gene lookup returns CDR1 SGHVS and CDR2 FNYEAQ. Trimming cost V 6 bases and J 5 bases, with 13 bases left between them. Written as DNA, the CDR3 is TGTGCCAGCAGTGGAGGGGGACGGGAGACCCAGTACTTC. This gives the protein CASSGGGRETQYF.

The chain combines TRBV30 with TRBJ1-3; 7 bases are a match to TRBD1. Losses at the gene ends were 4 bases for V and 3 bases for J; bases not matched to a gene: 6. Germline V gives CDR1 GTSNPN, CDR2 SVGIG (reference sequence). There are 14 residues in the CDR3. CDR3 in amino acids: CAWTGRGLGNTIYF. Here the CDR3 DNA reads TGTGCCTGGACCGGAAGGGGGCTTGGAAACACCATATATTTT.

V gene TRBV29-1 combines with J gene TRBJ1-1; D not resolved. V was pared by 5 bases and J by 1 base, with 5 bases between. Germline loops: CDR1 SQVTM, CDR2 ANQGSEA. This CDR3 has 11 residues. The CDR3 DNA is TGCAGCGTTTTAAAGAACACTGAAGCTTTCTTT. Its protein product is CSVLKNTEAFF.

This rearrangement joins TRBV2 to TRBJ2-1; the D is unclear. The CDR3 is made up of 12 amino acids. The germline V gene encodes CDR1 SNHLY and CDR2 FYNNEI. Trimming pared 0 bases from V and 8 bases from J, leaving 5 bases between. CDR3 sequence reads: CASSEARYEQFF. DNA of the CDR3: TGTGCCAGCAGTGAAGCTCGCTATGAGCAGTTCTTC.

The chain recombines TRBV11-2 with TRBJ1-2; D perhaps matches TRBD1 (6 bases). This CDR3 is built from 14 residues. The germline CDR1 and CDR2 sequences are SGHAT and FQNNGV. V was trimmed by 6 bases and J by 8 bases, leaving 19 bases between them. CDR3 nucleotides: TGTGCCAGCAGTCCTCTCGGGACAAGGGTCGGCTACACCTTC. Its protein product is CASSPLGTRVGYTF. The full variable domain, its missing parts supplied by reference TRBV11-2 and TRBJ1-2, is EAGVAQSPRYKIIEKRQSVAFWCNPISGHATLYWYQQILGQGPKLLIQFQNNGVVDDSQLPKDRFSAERLKGVDSTLKIQPAKLEDSAVYLCASSPLGTRVGYTFGSGTRLTVV.

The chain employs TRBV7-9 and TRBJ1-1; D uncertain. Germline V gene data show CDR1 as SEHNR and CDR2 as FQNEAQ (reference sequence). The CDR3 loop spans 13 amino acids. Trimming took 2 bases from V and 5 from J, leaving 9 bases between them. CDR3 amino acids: CASSLTGPTEAFF. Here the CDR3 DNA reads TGTGCCAGCAGCTTAACCGGACCAACTGAAGCTTTCTTT.

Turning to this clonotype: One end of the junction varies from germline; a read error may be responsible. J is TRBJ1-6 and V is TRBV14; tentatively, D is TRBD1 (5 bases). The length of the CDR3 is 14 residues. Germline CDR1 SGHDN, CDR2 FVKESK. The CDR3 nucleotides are TGTGCCAGCGGCCAAGGCAGGGAAAATTCACCCCTCCACTTT. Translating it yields CASGQGRENSPLHF.

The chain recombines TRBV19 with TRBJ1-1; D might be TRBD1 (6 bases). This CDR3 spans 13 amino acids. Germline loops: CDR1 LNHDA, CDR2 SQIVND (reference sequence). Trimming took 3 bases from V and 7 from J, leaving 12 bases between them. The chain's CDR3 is CASSMVSRGEAFF. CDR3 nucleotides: TGTGCCAGTAGTATGGTGAGCAGGGGTGAAGCTTTCTTT.

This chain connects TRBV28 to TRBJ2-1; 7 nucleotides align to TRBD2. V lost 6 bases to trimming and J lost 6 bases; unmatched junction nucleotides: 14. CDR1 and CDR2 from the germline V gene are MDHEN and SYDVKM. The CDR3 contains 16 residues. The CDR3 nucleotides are TGTGCCAGCAGCCCTACCGACCTAGCGGTGGGCAATGAGCAGTTCTTC. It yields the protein CASSPTDLAVGNEQFF. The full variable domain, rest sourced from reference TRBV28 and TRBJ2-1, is DVKVTQSSRYLVKRTGEKVFLECVQDMDHENMFWYRQDPGLGLRLIYFSYDVKMKEKGDIPEGYSVSREKKERFSLILESASTNQTSMYLCASSPTDLAVGNEQFFGPGTRLTVL.

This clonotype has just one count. The CDR3 here is CASSLGIQTGSTDTQYF. The CDR3, as DNA: TGTGCCAGCAGCTTAGGAATCCAGACGGGGAGCACAGATACGCAGTATTTT. This rearrangement joins TRBV7-2 to TRBJ2-3; the D gene is possibly TRBD2 (5 bases). CDR3 length equals 17 residues. Germline V gives CDR1 SGHTA, CDR2 FQGNSA. Trimming stripped 1 base from V and 0 bases from J, with 14 bases between.

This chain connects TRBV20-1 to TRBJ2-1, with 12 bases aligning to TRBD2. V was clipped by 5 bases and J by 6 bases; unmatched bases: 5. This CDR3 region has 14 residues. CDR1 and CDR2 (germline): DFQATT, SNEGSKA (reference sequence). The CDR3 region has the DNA TGCAGTGCTGATCGGACTAGCGGGGTCAATGAGCAGTTCTTC. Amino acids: CSADRTSGVNEQFF.

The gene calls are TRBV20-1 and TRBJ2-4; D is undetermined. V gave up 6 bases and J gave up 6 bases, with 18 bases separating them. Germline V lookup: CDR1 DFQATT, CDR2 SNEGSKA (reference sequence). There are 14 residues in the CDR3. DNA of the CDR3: TGCAGTGCGAGATTAGCCGGGCCCTCAAACATTCAGTACTTC. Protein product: CSARLAGPSNIQYF.